The sequence of this TCR beta chain was determined in a study of early stage breast cancer tumors. At the level of the study: Among approximately twelve ER+/PR+/HER2- tumors, eight were ductal, four lobular. Whole-study findings and limits: Commonly generated sequences made up most enriched TCRB sequences shared between patients.

Turning to this clone: What it binds is unknown.

Each sample had two DNA replicates, about 0.5 ug blood or about 1.5 ug tissue. Libraries were prepared by immunoSEQ multiplex PCR; TCRdb keeps only in-frame clonotypes and omits some of them. This sample yields approximately 20,000 clones, of which around four fifths are seen a single time; more than 1.5% belongs to the top ten. V shed 6 bases and J shed 10 bases, with 12 bases lying between them. The germline gives CDR1 MNHEY, CDR2 SVGAGI. This CDR3 comprises 12 residues. The chain carries TRBV6-5 and TRBJ1-4; D gene ambiguous. The clonotype comes from a person between 65 and 79 years old with breast cancer. The sample was blood. The CDR3, as DNA: TGTGCCAGCAGCTCTACCTCGGGAAAACTGTTTTTT. Its protein is CASSSTSGKLFF.